This T cell receptor (delta chain) was sequenced during a study of gamma delta lymphoproliferative disorders and STAT genes. Study-level information: Gamma-chain libraries were built from at least 50 ng of genomic DNA with the LymphoTrack Dx TCRG Assay. The study, taken as a whole, reports: In whole-repertoire clustering, gamma separated patients from controls, unlike delta. Nearly all major patient gamma and delta clonotypes were public; only a couple of gamma clonotypes were disease-private.

TCRdb fed the multiplex PCR reads to CATT. Of over a thousand delta-chain clones listed, roughly 1.5% were seen once; the top ten hold about 71%. PBMCs from patients and controls supplied the genomic DNA for sequencing. Germline loops: CDR1 TSWWSYY, CDR2 QGS. The CDR3 consists of 20 residues. This clone was observed a handful of times. Antigen unknown. A read error is likely here: a far larger clone is one base away. At the DNA level, this CDR3 is encoded by other sequences in the same sample as well. This TCR was sampled from a human donor in good health. This chain links TRDV1 with TRDJ4, with D tentatively TRDD2 or TRDD3 (6 bases each). Source material: blood. CDR3 residues: CALGEGWDPPTVLGARPLIF. The CDR3 DNA reads as TGTGCTCTGGGGGAAGGGTGGGATCCTCCTACCGTACTGGGAGCCAGACCCCTGATCTTT.